This T cell receptor beta chain emerged from a study of shared clonotypes between healthy human individuals. Study-wide findings and caveats: Sampling included only blood; tissue repertoires likely differ. The study found about 5.1% of naive CD4 clonotypes shared across a handful of donors.

Here immunoSEQ multiplex PCR was the method, and the copy in TCRdb shows in-frame clones only, minus some. The sample has under 1,100,000 clones; about 80% are singletons. The CDR3 is 16 amino acids. V was shortened by 1 base and J by 4 bases, with 14 bases between the two germline ends. Per germline, CDR1 SGHTA and CDR2 FQGTGA. This clone was observed a single time. Its antigen remains unidentified. The V and J genes are TRBV7-3 and TRBJ1-3, with D possibly TRBD1 on 5 matching bases. Sequences were obtained from memory CD4+ T cells sorted from blood. The subset: CD45RA-negative fraction. This clonotype originated in a man aged 18 to 30 in good health. This CDR3 reads CASSLMGEGSGNTIYF. The CDR3 bases are TGTGCCAGCAGCTTAATGGGGGAGGGATCCGGAAACACCATATATTTT.